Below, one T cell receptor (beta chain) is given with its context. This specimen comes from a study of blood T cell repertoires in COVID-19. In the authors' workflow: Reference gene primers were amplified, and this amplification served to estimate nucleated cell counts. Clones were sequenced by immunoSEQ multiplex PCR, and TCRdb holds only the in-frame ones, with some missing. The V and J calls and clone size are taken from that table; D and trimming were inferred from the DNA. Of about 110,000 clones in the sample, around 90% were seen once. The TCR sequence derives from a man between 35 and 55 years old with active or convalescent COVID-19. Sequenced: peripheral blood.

The CDR3 DNA reads as TGTGCCAGCACCCTCCAGGGTAGTTCGGAGACCCAGTACTTC. It specifies CASTLQGSSETQYF. This chain uses TRBV28 with TRBJ2-5; a weak D match, TRBD1 (5 bases). Germline CDR1 reads MDHEN; CDR2 reads SYDVKM. The CDR3 runs 14 residues. V lost 7 bases, J lost 5 bases, and 17 bases lay in between. The variable domain in full, with the rest retrieved from reference TRBV28 and TRBJ2-5, is DVKVTQSSRYLVKRTGEKVFLECVQDMDHENMFWYRQDPGLGLRLIYFSYDVKMKEKGDIPEGYSVSREKKERFSLILESASTNQTSMYLCASTLQGSSETQYFGPGTRLLVL.